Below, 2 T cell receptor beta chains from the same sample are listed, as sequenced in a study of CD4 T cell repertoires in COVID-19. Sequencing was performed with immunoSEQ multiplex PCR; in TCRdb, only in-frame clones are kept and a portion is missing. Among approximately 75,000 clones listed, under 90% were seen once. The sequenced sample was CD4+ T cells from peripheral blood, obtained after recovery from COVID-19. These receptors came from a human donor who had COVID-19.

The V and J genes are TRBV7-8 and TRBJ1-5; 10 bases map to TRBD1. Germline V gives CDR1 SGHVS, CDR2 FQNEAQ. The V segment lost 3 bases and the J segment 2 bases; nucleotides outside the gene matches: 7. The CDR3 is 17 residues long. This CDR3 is CASSFQAGTGGNQPQHF. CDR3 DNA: TGTGCCAGCAGCTTTCAAGCCGGGACAGGGGGCAATCAGCCCCAGCATTTT.

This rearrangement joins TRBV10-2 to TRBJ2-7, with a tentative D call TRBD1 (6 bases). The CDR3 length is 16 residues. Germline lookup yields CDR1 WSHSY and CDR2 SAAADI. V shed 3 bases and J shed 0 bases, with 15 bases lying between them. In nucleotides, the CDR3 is TGCGCCAGCAGTGATTCCCGGACAGAGTCCTCCTACGAGCAGTACTTC. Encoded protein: CASSDSRTESSYEQYF.